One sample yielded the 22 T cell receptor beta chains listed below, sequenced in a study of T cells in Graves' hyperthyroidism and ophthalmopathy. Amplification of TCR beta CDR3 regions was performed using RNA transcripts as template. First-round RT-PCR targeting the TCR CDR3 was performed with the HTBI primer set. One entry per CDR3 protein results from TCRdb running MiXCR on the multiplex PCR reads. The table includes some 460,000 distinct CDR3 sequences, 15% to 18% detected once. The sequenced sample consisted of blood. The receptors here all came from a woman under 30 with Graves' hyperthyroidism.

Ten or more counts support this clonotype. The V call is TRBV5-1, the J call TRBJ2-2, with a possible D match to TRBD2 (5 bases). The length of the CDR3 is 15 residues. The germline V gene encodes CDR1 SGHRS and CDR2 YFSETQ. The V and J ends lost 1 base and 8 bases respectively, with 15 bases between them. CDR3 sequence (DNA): TGCGCCAGCAGCTTGAATGAGGGAATCAAGGGGGAGCTGTTTTTT. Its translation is CASSLNEGIKGELFF.

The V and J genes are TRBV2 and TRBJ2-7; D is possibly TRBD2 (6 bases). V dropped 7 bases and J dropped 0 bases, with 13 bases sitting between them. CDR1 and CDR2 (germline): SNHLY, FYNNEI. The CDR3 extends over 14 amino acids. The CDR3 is CASIQDSGSYEQYF. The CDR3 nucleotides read TGTGCCAGCATTCAGGATAGCGGCTCCTACGAGCAGTACTTC.

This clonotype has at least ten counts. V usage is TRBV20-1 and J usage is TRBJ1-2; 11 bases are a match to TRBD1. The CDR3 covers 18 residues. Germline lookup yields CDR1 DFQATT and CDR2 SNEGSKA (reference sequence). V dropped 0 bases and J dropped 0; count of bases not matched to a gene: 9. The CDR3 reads CSARDLGQGARSNYGYTF. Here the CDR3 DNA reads TGCAGTGCTAGAGATCTAGGACAGGGGGCGAGATCTAACTATGGCTACACCTTC.

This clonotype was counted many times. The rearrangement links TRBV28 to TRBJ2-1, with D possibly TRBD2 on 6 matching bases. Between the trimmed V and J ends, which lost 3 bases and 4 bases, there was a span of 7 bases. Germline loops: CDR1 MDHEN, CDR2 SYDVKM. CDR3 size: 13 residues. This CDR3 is CASSFSGYNEQFF. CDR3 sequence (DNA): TGTGCCAGCAGTTTTAGCGGATACAATGAGCAGTTCTTC.

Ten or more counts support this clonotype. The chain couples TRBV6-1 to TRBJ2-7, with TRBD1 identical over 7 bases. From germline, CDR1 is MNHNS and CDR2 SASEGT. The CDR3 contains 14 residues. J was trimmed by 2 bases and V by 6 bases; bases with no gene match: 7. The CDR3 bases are TGTGCCAGCAGGCCTACAGGGGCGACCTACGAGCAGTACTTC. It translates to CASRPTGATYEQYF.

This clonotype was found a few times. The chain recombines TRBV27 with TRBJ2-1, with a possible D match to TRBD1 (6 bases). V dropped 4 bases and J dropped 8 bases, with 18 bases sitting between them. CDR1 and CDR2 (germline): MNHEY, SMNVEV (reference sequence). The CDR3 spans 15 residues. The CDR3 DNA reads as TGTGCCAGCAGTTCCAGGGCCACAGGGATTCATGAGCAGTTCTTC. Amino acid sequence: CASSSRATGIHEQFF.

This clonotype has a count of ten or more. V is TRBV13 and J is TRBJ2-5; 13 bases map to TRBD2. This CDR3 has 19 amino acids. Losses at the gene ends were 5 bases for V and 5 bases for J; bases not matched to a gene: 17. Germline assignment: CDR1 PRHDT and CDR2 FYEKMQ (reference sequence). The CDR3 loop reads CASSQHPPGLAGRLETQYF. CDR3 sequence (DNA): TGTGCCAGCAGCCAACACCCGCCGGGACTAGCGGGGCGTCTGGAGACCCAGTACTTC.

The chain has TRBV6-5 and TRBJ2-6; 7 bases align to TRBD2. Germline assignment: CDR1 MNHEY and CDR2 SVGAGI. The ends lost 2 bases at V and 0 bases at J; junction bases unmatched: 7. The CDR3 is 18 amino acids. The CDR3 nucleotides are TGTGCCAGCAGTTACGGGCTAGCGGTTAGCTCTGGGGCCAACGTCCTGACTTTC. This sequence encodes CASSYGLAVSSGANVLTF.

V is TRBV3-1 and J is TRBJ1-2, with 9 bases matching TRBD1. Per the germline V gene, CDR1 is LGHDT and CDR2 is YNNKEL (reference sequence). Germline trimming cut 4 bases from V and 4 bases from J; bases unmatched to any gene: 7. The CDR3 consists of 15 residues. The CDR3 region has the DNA TGTGCCAGCAGCCGCAACAGGGGGCATAGCTATGGCTACACCTTC. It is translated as CASSRNRGHSYGYTF.

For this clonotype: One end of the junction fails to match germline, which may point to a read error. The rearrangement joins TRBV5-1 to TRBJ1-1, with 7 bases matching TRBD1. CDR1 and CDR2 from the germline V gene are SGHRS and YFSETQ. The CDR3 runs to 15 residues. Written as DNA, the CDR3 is TGCGCCAGCAGCCGAGCGACAGGGCTGAACACTAAAGCTTTCTTT. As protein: CASSRATGLNTKAFF.

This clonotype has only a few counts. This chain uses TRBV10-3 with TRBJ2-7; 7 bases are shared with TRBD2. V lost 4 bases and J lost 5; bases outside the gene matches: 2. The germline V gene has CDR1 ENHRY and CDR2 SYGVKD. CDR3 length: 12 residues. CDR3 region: CAISGTSNEQYF. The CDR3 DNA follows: TGTGCCATCAGTGGGACTAGTAACGAGCAGTACTTC.

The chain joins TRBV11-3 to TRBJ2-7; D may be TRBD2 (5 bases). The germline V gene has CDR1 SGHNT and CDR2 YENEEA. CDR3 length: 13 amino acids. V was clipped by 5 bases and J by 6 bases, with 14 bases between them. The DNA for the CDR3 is TGTGCCAGCAGCCAAGATGAAGCGGCCGAGCAGTACTTC. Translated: CASSQDEAAEQYF.

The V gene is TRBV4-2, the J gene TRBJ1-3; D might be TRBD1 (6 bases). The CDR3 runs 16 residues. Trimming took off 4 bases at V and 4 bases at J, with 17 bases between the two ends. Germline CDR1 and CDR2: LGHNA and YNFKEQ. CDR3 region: CASSLRGGARGNTIYF. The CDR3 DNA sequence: TGTGCCAGCAGCCTGCGGGGGGGGGCGCGCGGAAACACCATATATTTT.

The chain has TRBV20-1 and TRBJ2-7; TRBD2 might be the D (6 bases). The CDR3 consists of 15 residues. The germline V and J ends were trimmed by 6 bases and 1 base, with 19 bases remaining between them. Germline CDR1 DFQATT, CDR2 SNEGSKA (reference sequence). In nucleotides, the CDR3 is TGCAGTGCCAGCGGCGGGGTATTACCTTCCTACGAGCAGTACTTC. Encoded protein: CSASGGVLPSYEQYF.

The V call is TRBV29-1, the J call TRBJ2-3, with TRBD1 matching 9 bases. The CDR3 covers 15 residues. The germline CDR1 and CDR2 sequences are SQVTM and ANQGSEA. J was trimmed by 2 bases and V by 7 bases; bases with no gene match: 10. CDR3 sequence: CSAVPRDRDTDTQYF. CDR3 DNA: TGCAGCGCCGTACCCCGGGACAGGGACACAGATACGCAGTATTTT.

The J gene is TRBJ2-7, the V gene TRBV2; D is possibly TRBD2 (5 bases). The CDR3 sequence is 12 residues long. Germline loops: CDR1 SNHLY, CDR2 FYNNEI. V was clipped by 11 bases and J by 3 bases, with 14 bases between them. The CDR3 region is CAGSEESYEQYF. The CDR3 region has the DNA TGTGCCGGGAGTGAGGAGAGCTACGAGCAGTACTTC.

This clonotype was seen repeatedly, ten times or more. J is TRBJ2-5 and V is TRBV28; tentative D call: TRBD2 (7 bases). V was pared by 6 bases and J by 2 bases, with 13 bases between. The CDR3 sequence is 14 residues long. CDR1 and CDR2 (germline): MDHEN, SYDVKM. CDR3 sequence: CASRPGGGQETQYF. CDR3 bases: TGTGCCAGCAGACCGGGGGGCGGGCAAGAGACCCAGTACTTC.

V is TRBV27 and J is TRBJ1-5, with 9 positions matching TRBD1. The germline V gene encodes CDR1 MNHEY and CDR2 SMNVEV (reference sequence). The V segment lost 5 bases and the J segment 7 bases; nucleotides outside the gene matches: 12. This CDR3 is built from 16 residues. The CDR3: CASSTIQQGAGQPQHF. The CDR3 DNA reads TGTGCCAGCAGTACTATTCAACAGGGGGCTGGACAGCCCCAGCATTTT.

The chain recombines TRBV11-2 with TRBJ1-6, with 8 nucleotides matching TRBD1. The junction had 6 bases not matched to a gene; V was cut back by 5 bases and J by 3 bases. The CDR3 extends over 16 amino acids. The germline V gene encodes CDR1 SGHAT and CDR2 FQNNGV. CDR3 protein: CASSKTGANYNSPLHF. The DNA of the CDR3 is TGTGCCAGCAGCAAGACAGGGGCTAACTATAATTCACCCCTCCACTTT.

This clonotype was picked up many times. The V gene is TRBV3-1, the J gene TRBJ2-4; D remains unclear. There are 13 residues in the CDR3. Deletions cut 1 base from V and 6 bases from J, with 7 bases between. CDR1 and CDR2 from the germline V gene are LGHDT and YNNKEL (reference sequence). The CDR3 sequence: CASSQGAGNIQYF. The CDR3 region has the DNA TGTGCCAGCAGCCAAGGAGCCGGAAACATTCAGTACTTC.

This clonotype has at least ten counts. This chain's CDR3 is CSANHRDLTYEQYF. The CDR3 DNA sequence: TGCAGTGCCAATCACCGGGACTTAACCTACGAGCAGTACTTC. The chain links TRBV20-1 to TRBJ2-7, with a tentative D call TRBD2 (6 bases). Germline CDR1 is DFQATT and CDR2 is SNEGSKA (reference sequence). Trimming cost V 6 bases and J 2 bases, with 17 bases left between them. The CDR3 spans 14 residues.

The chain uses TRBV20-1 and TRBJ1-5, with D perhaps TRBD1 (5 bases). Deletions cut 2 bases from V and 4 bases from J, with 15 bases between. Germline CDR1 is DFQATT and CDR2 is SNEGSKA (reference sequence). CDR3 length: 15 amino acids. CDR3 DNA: TGCAGTGCTAGATCGGCGGGGGTTGGAAATCAGCCCCAGCATTTT. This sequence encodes CSARSAGVGNQPQHF.